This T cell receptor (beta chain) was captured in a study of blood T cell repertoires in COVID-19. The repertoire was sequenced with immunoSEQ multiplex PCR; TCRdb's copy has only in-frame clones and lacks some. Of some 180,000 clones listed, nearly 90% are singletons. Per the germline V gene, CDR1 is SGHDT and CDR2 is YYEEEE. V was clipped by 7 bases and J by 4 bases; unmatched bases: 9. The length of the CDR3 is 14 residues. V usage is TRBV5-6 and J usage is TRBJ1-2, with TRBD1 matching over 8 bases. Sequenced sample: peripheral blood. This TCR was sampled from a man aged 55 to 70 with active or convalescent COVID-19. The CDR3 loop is CASRSGTGVYGYTF. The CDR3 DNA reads TGTGCCAGCCGTTCTGGGACAGGTGTCTATGGCTACACCTTC. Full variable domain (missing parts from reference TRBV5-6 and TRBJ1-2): DAGVTQSPTHLIKTRGQQVTLRCSPKSGHDTVSWYQQALGQGPQFIFQYYEEEERQRGNFPDRFSGHQFPNYSSELNVNALLLGDSALYLCASRSGTGVYGYTFGSGTRLTVV.